One sample yielded the 15 T cell receptor beta chains listed below, sequenced in a study of shared clonotypes between healthy human individuals (dated by TCRdb to the early 2020s). CD8 naive samples were CD45RO-negative cells positively selected for CCR7, giving a CD45RA+CCR7+ population that excluded TemRA cells. Library construction relied on the immunoSEQ multiplex PCR assay. The clones in this table, taken by TCRdb from immuneACCESS, are in-frame only. Not every clone is retained; where verified, under half of the shortfall comes from an unresolved V gene, and the cause of the rest is unknown. The sample yields roughly 1,800,000 clones; less than 95% were counted once. The top ten clones comprise 1.2% of the sample. Input material: naive CD8+ T cells sorted from blood. The sample's cell subset or site, from its label and the paper: CD45RA+CCR7+. These TCRs come from a man younger than 35 in good health.

The chain is built from TRBV10-2 and TRBJ2-7, with D maybe TRBD1 (6 bases). Germline lookup yields CDR1 WSHSY and CDR2 SAAADI. V was pared by 2 bases and J by 3 bases, with 11 bases between. This CDR3 contains 14 residues. The CDR3 nucleotides are TGCGCCAGCAGTGAGACAGGGTCTTTCTACGAGCAGTACTTC. Translating gives CASSETGSFYEQYF.

The V gene is TRBV28, the J gene TRBJ1-5, with 10 bases matching TRBD1. The CDR3 runs 15 residues. V dropped 2 bases and J dropped 8; count of bases not matched to a gene: 6. The germline V gene has CDR1 MDHEN and CDR2 SYDVKM. CDR3 nucleotides: TGTGCCAGCAGTTTACTGGGGGACAGGGGAGAGCCCCAGCATTTT. Translated: CASSLLGDRGEPQHF. The complete variable domain, with remaining parts taken from reference TRBV28 and TRBJ1-5, reads DVKVTQSSRYLVKRTGEKVFLECVQDMDHENMFWYRQDPGLGLRLIYFSYDVKMKEKGDIPEGYSVSREKKERFSLILESASTNQTSMYLCASSLLGDRGEPQHFGDGTRLSIL.

This clone came up once. The rearrangement links TRBV5-1 to TRBJ2-7; a possible D gene is TRBD2 (5 bases). The germline V gene has CDR1 SGHRS and CDR2 YFSETQ. Between the trimmed V and J ends, which lost 1 base and 5 bases, there was a span of 10 bases. The CDR3 loop spans 13 amino acids. This chain's CDR3 is CASSLSLANEQYF. The CDR3 DNA reads TGCGCCAGCAGCTTGAGCCTAGCCAACGAGCAGTACTTC.

This rearrangement joins TRBV11-2 to TRBJ1-2; TRBD1 matches 7 bases. In germline, CDR1 is SGHAT, CDR2 FQNNGV. J gave up 1 base and V 1 base, and 3 bases lay outside the gene matches. The CDR3 length is 15 residues. CDR3 sequence: CASSLGPGGNYGYTF. In DNA, the CDR3 is TGTGCCAGCAGCTTAGGTCCAGGGGGTAACTATGGCTACACCTTC.

The rearrangement joins TRBV19 to TRBJ2-7; D might be TRBD2 (6 bases). There are 15 residues in the CDR3. Germline CDR1 LNHDA, CDR2 SQIVND (reference sequence). Trimming shortened V by 5 bases and J by 2 bases, and 16 bases separated the two germline ends. The CDR3 DNA is TGTGCCAGTAGTCCGGCAGGCGGGACCCCCTACGAGCAGTACTTC. Protein sequence: CASSPAGGTPYEQYF.

This clone was detected only once. CDR3 nucleotide sequence: TGCGCCAGCAGCCAAGAATGGGGATGGGGAGAGACCCAGTACTTC. Protein: CASSQEWGWGETQYF. This chain links TRBV4-1 with TRBJ2-5; D not certain. The ends were cut back, 0 bases at V and 4 bases at J, with 12 bases in the middle. CDR1 and CDR2 (germline): MGHRA, YSYEKL. The CDR3 is 15 amino acids.

The chain recombines TRBV7-6 with TRBJ2-5, with D unclear. CDR1 and CDR2 (germline): SGHVS, FNYEAQ. This CDR3 is built from 12 residues. Trimming took 6 bases from V and 3 from J, leaving 8 bases between them. The CDR3 region is CASRSIEETQYF. In DNA form, the CDR3 reads TGTGCCAGCAGATCGATCGAAGAGACCCAGTACTTC.

The V call is TRBV27, the J call TRBJ2-7; D is perhaps TRBD2 (5 bases). Trimming took 6 bases from V and 2 from J, leaving 11 bases between them. The CDR3 runs 13 residues. CDR1 MNHEY and CDR2 SMNVEV come from the germline V gene (reference sequence). The CDR3 sequence is CASRPDGAYEQYF. In nucleotides, the CDR3 is TGTGCCAGCAGGCCGGACGGGGCCTACGAGCAGTACTTC.

The V gene is TRBV7-9, the J gene TRBJ1-1; 11 nucleotides line up with TRBD1. This CDR3 has 16 amino acids. Germline loops: CDR1 SEHNR, CDR2 FQNEAQ (reference sequence). V shed 5 bases, J shed 3 bases, and the junction held 8 bases outside the gene matches. CDR3 region: CASSPGTGGLYTEAFF. In DNA form, the CDR3 reads TGTGCCAGCAGCCCCGGGACAGGGGGTCTTTACACTGAAGCTTTCTTT. The whole variable domain, filled in from reference TRBV7-9 and TRBJ1-1, reads DTGVSQNPRHKITKRGQNVTFRCDPISEHNRLYWYRQTLGQGPEFLTYFQNEAQLEKSRLLSDRFSAERPKGSFSTLEIQRTEQGDSAMYLCASSPGTGGLYTEAFFGQGTRLTVV.

The chain couples TRBV7-9 to TRBJ1-2, with 7 bases that match TRBD1. The trim removed 3 bases at V and 7 bases at J, leaving 8 bases unmatched. The CDR3 has 14 amino acids. Per germline, CDR1 SEHNR and CDR2 FQNEAQ (reference sequence). In DNA, the CDR3 is TGTGCCAGCAGCTTTATGACAGGGACGGCTGGCTACACCTTC. It yields the protein CASSFMTGTAGYTF.

The chain links TRBV19 to TRBJ1-5; D remains unclear. V lost 3 bases and J lost 6, with 12 bases in between. This CDR3 is 14 amino acids long. Germline V gene data show CDR1 as LNHDA and CDR2 as SQIVND (reference sequence). CDR3 sequence: CASSMGEWGQPQHF. The DNA for the CDR3 is TGTGCCAGTAGTATGGGCGAGTGGGGTCAGCCCCAGCATTTT. Full variable domain (rest looked up from reference TRBV19 and TRBJ1-5): DGGITQSPKYLFRKEGQNVTLSCEQNLNHDAMYWYRQDPGQGLRLIYYSQIVNDFQKGDIAEGYSVSREKKESFPLTVTSAQKNPTAFYLCASSMGEWGQPQHFGDGTRLSIL.

This chain connects TRBV4-1 to TRBJ2-1; D unclear. Trimming shortened V by 2 bases and J by 4 bases, and 9 bases separated the two germline ends. The germline V gene has CDR1 MGHRA and CDR2 YSYEKL. The CDR3 consists of 14 residues. The CDR3 DNA is TGCGCCAGCAGCCAAAATCCGTTGTACAATGAGCAGTTCTTC. This codes for CASSQNPLYNEQFF.

The V gene is TRBV6-5, the J gene TRBJ2-3, with 8 bases identical to TRBD2. V shed 6 bases and J 1 base; nucleotides not matched to a gene: 3. Germline V lookup: CDR1 MNHEY, CDR2 SVGAGI. The CDR3 is made up of 14 amino acids. DNA for the CDR3: TGTGCCAGCAGCCCGACTAGCGGCACAGATACGCAGTATTTT. This gives the protein CASSPTSGTDTQYF.

The genes are TRBV23-1 and TRBJ2-7; 8 bases match TRBD2. TRBV23-1 is reported as an ORF; its role is uncertain. The junction had 5 bases not matched to a gene; V was cut back by 7 bases and J by 0 bases. The CDR3 is 14 amino acids. CDR3 nucleotide sequence: TGCGCCAGCACGGGAGGGGACTCCTCCTACGAGCAGTACTTC. Residues: CASTGGDSSYEQYF.

This clone was detected only once. The V and J genes are TRBV7-2 and TRBJ2-1; D not resolved. V dropped 5 bases and J dropped 3 bases, with 5 bases sitting between them. Germline values: CDR1 SGHTA, CDR2 FQGNSA. The CDR3 spans 12 residues. For the CDR3, the DNA is TGTGCCAGCAGCCTAAACTACAATGAGCAGTTCTTC. Translating it yields CASSLNYNEQFF.